This T cell receptor (beta chain) was observed in a study of blood T cell repertoires in COVID-19. Study in general: Spain, Italy and the United States supplied samples that represented acute and convalescent COVID-19. T cells, B-cell-depleted T cells, or PBMCs provided the cDNA or gDNA that served as material.

Original handling: Quantification of nucleated cells was approximated via reference gene primer amplification. This table comes from immunoSEQ multiplex PCR, and its TCRdb copy is limited to in-frame clones, with some not included. Clonal size and the V and J genes are those of that table, whereas D and trimming came from the DNA. This table holds about 180,000 clones, roughly four fifths found once. Germline trimming cut 4 bases from V and 5 bases from J; bases unmatched to any gene: 10. The CDR3 contains 16 residues. CDR1 SGDLS and CDR2 YYNGEE come from the germline V gene. The origin of this receptor is a human donor in a cohort sampled during active COVID-19. This chain connects TRBV9 to TRBJ2-1; 9 bases line up with TRBD2. The sequenced material came from peripheral blood. Here the CDR3 reads CASSQQGRGGDNEQFF. Written as DNA, the CDR3 is TGTGCCAGCAGCCAGCAGGGGCGGGGGGGCGACAATGAGCAGTTCTTC.